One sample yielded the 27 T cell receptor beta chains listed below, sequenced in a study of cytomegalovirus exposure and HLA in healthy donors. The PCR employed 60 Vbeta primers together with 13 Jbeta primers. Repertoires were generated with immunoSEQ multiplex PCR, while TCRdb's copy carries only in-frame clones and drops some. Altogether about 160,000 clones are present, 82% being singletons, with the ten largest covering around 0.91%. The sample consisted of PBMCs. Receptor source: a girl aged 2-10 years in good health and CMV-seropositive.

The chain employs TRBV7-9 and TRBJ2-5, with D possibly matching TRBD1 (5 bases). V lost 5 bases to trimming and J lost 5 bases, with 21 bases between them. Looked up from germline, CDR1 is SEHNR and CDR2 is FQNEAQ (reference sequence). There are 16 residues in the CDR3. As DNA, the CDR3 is TGTGCCAGCAGCCAATGGGCCTCTATTAAGGGGGAGACCCAGTACTTC. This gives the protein CASSQWASIKGETQYF.

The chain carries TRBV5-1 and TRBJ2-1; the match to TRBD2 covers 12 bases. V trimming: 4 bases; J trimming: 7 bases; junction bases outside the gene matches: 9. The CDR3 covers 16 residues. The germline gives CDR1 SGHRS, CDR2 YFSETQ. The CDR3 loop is CASSPLAGGLRNEQFF. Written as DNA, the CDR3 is TGCGCCAGCAGCCCGCTAGCGGGAGGGCTCCGGAATGAGCAGTTCTTC. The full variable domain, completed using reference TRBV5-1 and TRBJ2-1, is KAGVTQTPRYLIKTRGQQVTLSCSPISGHRSVSWYQQTPGQGLQFLFEYFSETQRNKGNFPGRFSGRQFSNSRSEMNVSTLELGDSALYLCASSPLAGGLRNEQFFGPGTRLTVL.

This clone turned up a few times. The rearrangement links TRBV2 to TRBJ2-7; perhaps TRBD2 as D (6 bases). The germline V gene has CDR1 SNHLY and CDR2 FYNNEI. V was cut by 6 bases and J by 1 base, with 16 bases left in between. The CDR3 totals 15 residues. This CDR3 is CASSVGGTSSYEQYF. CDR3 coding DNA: TGTGCCAGCAGCGTCGGAGGGACCTCTTCCTACGAGCAGTACTTC. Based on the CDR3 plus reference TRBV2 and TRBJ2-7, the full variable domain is EPEVTQTPSHQVTQMGQEVILRCVPISNHLYFYWYRQILGQKVEFLVSFYNNEISEKSEIFDDQFSVERPDGSNFTLKIRSTKLEDSAMYFCASSVGGTSSYEQYFGPGTRLTVT.

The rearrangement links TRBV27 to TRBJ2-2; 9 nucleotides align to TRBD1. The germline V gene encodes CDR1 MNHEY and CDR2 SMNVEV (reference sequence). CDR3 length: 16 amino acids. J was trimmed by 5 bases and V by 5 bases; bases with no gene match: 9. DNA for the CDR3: TGTGCCAGCAGTGCGCGGACAGGGGTGGAGACCGGGGAGCTGTTTTTT. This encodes CASSARTGVETGELFF.

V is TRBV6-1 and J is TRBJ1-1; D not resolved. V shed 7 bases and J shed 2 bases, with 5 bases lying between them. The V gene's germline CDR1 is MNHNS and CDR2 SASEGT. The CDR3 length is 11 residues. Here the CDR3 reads CASNKNTEAFF. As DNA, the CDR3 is TGTGCCAGCAACAAAAACACTGAAGCTTTCTTT.

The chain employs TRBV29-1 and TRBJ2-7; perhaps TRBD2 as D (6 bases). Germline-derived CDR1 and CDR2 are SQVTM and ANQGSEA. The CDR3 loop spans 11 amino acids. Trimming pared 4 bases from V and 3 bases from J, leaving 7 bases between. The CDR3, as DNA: TGCAGCGTTGGGGGGGACTACGAGCAGTACTTC. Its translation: CSVGGDYEQYF.

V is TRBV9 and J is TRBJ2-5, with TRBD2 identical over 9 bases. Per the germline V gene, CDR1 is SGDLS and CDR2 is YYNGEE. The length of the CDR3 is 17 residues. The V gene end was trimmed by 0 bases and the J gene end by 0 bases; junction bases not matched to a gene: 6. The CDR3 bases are TGTGCCAGCAGCGTAGAGTCGGCGGGAGGGTACCAAGAGACCCAGTACTTC. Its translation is CASSVESAGGYQETQYF.

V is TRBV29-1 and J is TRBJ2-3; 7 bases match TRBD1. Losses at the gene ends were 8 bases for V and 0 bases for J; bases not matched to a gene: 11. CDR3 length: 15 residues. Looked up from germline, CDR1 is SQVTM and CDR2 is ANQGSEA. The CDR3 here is CSSLGGQRSTDTQYF. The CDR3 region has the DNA TGCAGCTCCTTAGGGGGCCAAAGAAGCACAGATACGCAGTATTTT.

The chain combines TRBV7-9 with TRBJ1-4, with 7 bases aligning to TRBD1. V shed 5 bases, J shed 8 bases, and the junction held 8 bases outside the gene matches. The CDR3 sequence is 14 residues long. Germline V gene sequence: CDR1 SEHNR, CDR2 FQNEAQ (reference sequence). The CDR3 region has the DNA TGTGCCAGCAGCCGACAGGGACGAAAAGAAAAACTGTTTTTT. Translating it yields CASSRQGRKEKLFF.

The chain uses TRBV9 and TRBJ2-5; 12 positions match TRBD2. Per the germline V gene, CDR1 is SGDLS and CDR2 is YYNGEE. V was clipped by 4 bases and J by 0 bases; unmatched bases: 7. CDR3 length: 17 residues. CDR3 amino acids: CASSYGLAGPYQETQYF. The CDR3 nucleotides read TGTGCCAGCAGCTACGGACTAGCGGGACCGTACCAAGAGACCCAGTACTTC.

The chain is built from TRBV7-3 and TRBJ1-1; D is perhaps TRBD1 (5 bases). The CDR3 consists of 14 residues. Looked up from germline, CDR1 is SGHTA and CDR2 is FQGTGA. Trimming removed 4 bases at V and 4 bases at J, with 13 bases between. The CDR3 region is CASSSDPGGTEAFF. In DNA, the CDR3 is TGTGCCAGCAGCTCCGATCCCGGGGGCACTGAAGCTTTCTTT.

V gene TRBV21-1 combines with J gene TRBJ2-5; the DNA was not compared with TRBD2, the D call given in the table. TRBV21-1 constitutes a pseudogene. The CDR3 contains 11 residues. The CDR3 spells CATSNQETQYF. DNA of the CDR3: TGTGCCACAAGCAACCAAGAGACCCAGTACTTC.

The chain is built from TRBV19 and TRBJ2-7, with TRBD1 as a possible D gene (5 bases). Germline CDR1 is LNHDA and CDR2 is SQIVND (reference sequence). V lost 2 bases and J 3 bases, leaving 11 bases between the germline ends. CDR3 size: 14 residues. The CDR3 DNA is TGTGCCAGTAGTATAAAGGCCCAGGGCTACGAGCAGTACTTC. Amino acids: CASSIKAQGYEQYF.

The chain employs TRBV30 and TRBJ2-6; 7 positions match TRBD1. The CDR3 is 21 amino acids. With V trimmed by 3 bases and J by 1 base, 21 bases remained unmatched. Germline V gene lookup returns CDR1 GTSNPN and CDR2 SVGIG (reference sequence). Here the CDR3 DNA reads TGTGCCTGGAGGGTCCCCAGCCATGTACAGGGGTGTGAGTCTGGGGCCAACGTCCTGACTTTC. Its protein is CAWRVPSHVQGCESGANVLTF.

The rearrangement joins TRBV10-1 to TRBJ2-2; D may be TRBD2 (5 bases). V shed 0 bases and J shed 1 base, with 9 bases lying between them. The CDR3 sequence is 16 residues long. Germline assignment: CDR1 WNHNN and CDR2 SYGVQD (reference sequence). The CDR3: CASSESRRGNTGELFF. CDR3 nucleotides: TGCGCCAGCAGTGAGTCTCGCCGGGGGAACACCGGGGAGCTGTTTTTT.

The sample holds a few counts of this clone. CDR3 residues: CASRKRGETNTEAFF. Here the CDR3 DNA reads TGTGCCAGCAGGAAACGGGGAGAGACGAACACTGAAGCTTTCTTT. The chain joins TRBV6-6 to TRBJ1-1; no clear D. Between the trimmed V and J ends, which lost 6 bases and 1 base, there was a span of 15 bases. CDR1 is MNHNY, CDR2 SVGAGI, per germline (reference sequence). This CDR3 contains 15 residues.

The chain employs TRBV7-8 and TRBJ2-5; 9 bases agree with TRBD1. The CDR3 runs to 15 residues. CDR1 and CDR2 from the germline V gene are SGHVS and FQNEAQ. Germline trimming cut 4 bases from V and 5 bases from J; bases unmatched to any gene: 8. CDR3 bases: TGTGCCAGCAGCTCCTACAGGGGGCGCTTGGAGACCCAGTACTTC. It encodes CASSSYRGRLETQYF.

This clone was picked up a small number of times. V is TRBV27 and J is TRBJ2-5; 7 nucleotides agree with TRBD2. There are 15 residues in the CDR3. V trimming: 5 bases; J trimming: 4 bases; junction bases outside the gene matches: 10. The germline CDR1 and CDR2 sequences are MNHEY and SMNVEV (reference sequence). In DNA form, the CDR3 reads TGTGCCAGCAGTGTGGCGGGAGCGGTGCGAGAGACCCAGTACTTC. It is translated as CASSVAGAVRETQYF.

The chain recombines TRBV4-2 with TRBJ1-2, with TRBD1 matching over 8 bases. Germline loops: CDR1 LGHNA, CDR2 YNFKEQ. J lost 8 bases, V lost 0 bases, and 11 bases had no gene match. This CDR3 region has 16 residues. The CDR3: CASSQDDGRGRGGYTF. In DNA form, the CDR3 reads TGTGCCAGCAGCCAAGATGACGGCAGGGGGCGAGGGGGCTACACCTTC.

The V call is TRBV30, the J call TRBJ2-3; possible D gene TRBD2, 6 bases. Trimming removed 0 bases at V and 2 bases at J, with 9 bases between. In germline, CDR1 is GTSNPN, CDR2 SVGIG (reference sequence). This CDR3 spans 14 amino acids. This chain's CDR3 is CAWSVRGLTDTQYF. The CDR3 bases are TGTGCCTGGAGTGTTAGGGGACTCACAGATACGCAGTATTTT.

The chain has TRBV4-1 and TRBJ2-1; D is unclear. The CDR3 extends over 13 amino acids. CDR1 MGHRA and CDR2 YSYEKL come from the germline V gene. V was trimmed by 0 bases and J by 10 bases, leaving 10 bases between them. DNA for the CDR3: TGCGCCAGCAGCCAAGATGGAAGGCGGGAGCAGTTCTTC. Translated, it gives CASSQDGRREQFF.

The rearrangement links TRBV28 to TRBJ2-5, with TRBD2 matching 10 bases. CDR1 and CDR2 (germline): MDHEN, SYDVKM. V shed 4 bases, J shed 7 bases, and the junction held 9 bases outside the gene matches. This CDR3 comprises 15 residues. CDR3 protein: CASSWGAGGPGTQYF. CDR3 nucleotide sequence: TGTGCCAGCAGTTGGGGAGCGGGAGGGCCGGGGACCCAGTACTTC. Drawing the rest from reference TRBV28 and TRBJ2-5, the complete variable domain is DVKVTQSSRYLVKRTGEKVFLECVQDMDHENMFWYRQDPGLGLRLIYFSYDVKMKEKGDIPEGYSVSREKKERFSLILESASTNQTSMYLCASSWGAGGPGTQYFGPGTRLLVL.

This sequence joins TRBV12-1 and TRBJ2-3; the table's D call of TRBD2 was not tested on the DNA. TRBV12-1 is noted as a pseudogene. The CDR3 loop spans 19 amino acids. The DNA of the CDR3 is TGTGCCAGCAGCTCACTAGCGGGAGGGCCCCTTTTCCTGACAGATACGCAGTATTTT. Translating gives CASSSLAGGPLFLTDTQYF.

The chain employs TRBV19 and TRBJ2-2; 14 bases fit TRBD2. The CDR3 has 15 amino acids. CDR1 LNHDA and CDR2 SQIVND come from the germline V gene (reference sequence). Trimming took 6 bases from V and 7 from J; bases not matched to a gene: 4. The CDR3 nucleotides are TGTGCCAGTAGGACTAGCGGGAGGGCAGGCGGGGAGCTGTTTTTT. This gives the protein CASRTSGRAGGELFF.

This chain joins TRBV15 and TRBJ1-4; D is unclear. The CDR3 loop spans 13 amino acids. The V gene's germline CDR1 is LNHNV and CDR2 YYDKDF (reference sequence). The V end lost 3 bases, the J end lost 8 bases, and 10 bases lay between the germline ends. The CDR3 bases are TGTGCCACCAGCAGGGACTTGATGGAAAAACTGTTTTTT. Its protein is CATSRDLMEKLFF.

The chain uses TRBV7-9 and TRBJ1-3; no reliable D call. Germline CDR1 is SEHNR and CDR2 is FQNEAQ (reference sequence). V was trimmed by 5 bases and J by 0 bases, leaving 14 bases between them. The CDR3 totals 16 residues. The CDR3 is CASSRRWVSSGNTIYF. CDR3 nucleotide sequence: TGTGCCAGCAGCCGGCGGTGGGTCAGCTCTGGAAACACCATATATTTT.

The CDR3 nucleotides are TGCGCCAGCAGCCAAGCTTATCTCGGACTAGCGGGGAGCACAGATACGCAGTATTTT. Its translation: CASSQAYLGLAGSTDTQYF. The J gene is TRBJ2-3, the V gene TRBV4-1; 12 positions match TRBD2. Losses at the gene ends were 1 base for V and 0 bases for J; bases not matched to a gene: 8. CDR1 MGHRA and CDR2 YSYEKL come from the germline V gene. This CDR3 is built from 19 residues.